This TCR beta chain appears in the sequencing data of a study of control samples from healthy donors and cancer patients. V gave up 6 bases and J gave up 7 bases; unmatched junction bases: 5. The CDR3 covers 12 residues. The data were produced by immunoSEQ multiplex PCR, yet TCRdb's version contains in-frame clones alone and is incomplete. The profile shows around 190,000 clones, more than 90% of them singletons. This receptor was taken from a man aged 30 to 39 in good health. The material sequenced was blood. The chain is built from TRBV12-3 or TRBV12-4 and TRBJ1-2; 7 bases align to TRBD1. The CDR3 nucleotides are TGTGCCAGCAGCCCGGGACAGTCTGGCTACACCTTC. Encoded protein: CASSPGQSGYTF.